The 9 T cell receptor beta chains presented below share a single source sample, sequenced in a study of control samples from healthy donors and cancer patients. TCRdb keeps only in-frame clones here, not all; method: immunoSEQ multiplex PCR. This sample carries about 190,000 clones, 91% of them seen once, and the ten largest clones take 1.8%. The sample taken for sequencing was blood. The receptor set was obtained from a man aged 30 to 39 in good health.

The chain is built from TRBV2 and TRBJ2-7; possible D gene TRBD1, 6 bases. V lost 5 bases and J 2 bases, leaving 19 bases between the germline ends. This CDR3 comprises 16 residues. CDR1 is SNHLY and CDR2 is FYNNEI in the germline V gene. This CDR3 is CASSRSSGASTYEQYF. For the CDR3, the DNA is TGTGCCAGCAGTCGCTCCTCAGGGGCTTCTACCTACGAGCAGTACTTC.

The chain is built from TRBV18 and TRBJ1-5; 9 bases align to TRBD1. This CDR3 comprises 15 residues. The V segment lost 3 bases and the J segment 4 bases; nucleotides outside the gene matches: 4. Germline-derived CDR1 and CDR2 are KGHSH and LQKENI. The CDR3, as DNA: TGTGCCAGCTCACCGGGGACAGGGATGAATCAGCCCCAGCATTTT. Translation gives CASSPGTGMNQPQHF.

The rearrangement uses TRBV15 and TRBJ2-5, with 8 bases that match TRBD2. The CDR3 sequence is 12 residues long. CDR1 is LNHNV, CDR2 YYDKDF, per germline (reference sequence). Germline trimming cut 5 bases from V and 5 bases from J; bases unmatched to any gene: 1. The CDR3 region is CATSGLAETQYF. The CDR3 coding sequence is TGTGCCACCAGCGGACTAGCTGAGACCCAGTACTTC.

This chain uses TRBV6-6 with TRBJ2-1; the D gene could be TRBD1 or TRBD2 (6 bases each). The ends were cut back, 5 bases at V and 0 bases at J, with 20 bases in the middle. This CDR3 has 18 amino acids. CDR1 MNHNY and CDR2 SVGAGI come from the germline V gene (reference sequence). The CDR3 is CASSPLYGGQSSYNEQFF. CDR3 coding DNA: TGTGCCAGCAGTCCTTTGTACGGGGGACAATCCTCCTACAATGAGCAGTTCTTC.

The CDR3 DNA sequence: TGTGCCAGCTCACCGTCACAGGGGGCCAGGTCGGATACGCAGTATTTT. Translating it yields CASSPSQGARSDTQYF. The chain links TRBV18 to TRBJ2-3, with TRBD1 matching over 9 bases. CDR3 length: 16 residues. J was trimmed by 6 bases and V by 3 bases; bases with no gene match: 10. The germline V gene encodes CDR1 KGHSH and CDR2 LQKENI.

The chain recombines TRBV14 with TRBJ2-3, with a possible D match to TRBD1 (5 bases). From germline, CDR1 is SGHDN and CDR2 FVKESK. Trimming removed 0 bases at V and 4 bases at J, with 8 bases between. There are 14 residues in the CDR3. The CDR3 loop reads CASSQEGAADTQYF. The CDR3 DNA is TGTGCCAGCAGCCAAGAAGGGGCAGCAGATACGCAGTATTTT.

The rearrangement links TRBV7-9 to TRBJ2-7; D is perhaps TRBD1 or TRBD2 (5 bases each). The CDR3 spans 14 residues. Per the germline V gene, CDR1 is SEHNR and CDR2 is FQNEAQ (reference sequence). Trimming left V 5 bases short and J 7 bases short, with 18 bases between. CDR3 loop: CASSGTQGSREQYF. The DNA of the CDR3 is TGTGCCAGCAGCGGGACGCAGGGTTCTCGGGAGCAGTACTTC.

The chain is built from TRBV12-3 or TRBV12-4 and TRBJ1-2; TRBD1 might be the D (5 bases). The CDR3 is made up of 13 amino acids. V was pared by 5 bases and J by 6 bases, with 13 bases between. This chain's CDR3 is CASSQLLGHGYTF. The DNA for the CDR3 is TGTGCCAGCAGTCAGCTCTTGGGACATGGCTACACCTTC.

As DNA, the CDR3 is TGTGCCAGCAGCCGATCAGGGAGCGGGAATAATTCACCCCTCCACTTT. Translation gives CASSRSGSGNNSPLHF. The J gene is TRBJ1-6, the V gene TRBV27; D is perhaps TRBD1 (5 bases). The V end was cut by 6 bases, the J end by 5 bases, with 17 bases between. This CDR3 is 16 amino acids long. The V gene's germline CDR1 is MNHEY and CDR2 SMNVEV (reference sequence).